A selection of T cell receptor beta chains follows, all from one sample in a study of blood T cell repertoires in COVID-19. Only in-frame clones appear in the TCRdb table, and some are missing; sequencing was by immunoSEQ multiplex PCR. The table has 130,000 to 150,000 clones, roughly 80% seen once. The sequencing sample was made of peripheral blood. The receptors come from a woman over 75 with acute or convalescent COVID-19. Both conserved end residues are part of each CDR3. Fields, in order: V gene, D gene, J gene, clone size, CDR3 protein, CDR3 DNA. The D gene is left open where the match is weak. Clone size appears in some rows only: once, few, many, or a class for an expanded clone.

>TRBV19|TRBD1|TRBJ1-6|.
CASSSRGAGGQALHF
TGTGCCAGTAGTTCACGAGGGGCAGGGGGCCAGGCCCTCCACTTT
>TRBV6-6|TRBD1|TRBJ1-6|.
CASSYYPGQGNSPLHF
TGTGCCAGCAGTTACTATCCGGGACAGGGGAATTCACCCCTCCACTTT
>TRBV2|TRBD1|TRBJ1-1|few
CASTPRRGPDTEAFF
TGTGCCAGCACCCCGAGGAGGGGGCCTGACACTGAAGCTTTCTTT
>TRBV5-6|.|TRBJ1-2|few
CASSLPTTNYGYTF
TGTGCCAGCAGCCTCCCGACAACTAACTATGGCTACACCTTC
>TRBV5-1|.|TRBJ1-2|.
CASSADSTPNYGYTF
TGCGCCAGCAGCGCGGACAGTACTCCTAACTATGGCTACACCTTC
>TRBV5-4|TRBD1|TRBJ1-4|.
CASSWGADRADEKLFF
TGTGCCAGCAGCTGGGGCGCGGACAGGGCGGATGAAAAACTGTTTTTT
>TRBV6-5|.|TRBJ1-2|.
CASTMSRGGNYGYTF
TGTGCCAGCACAATGTCCAGAGGGGGAAACTATGGCTACACCTTC
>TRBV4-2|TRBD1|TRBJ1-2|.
CASSQEGDRYYGYTF
TGTGCCAGCAGCCAAGAAGGGGACAGATACTATGGCTACACCTTC
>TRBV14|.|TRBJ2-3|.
CASSHLHRENTDTQYF
TGTGCCAGCAGCCACTTGCACAGGGAAAACACAGATACGCAGTATTTT
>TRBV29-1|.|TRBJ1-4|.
CSVLATGTLNEKLFF
TGCAGCGTACTCGCGACAGGAACACTTAATGAAAAACTGTTTTTT
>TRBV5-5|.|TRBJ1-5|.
CASSLQGPQPQHF
TGTGCCAGCAGCTTGCAGGGGCCACAGCCCCAGCATTTT
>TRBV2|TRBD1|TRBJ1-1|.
CASSGTGSARAFF
TGTGCCAGCAGTGGGACAGGCAGCGCTCGGGCTTTCTTT
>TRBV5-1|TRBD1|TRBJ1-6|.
CASSSQGAWNNSPLHF
TGCGCCAGCAGCTCACAGGGGGCCTGGAATAATTCACCCCTCCACTTT
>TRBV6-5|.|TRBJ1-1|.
CACRRGVNTEAFF
TGTGCCTGCCGCCGGGGAGTCAACACTGAAGCTTTCTTT
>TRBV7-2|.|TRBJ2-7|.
CASSYSTSYEQYF
TGTGCCAGCAGCTACTCCACTTCATACGAGCAGTACTTC
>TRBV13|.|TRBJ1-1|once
CASSLERNTEAFF
TGTGCCAGCAGCTTAGAGAGGAACACTGAAGCTTTCTTT
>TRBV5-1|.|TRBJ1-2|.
CASSLGQAIYGYTF
TGCGCCAGCAGCTTGGGACAGGCCATCTATGGCTACACCTTC
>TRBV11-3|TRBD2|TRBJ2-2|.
CASSSRGGKSTGELFF
TGTGCCAGCAGCTCCCGGGGGGGTAAGAGCACCGGGGAGCTGTTTTTT
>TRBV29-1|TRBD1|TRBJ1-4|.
CSARGHDEKLFF
TGCAGCGCCAGGGGGCACGATGAAAAACTGTTTTTT
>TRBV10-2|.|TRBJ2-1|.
CASSSQGGGAWDEQFF
TGCGCCAGCAGTAGCCAGGGCGGGGGCGCTTGGGATGAGCAGTTCTTC
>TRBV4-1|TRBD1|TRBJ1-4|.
CASSQERDRAEKLFF
TGCGCCAGCAGCCAAGAACGGGACAGGGCTGAAAAACTGTTTTTT
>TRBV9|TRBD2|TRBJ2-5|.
CASSGEVGTSGQETQYF
TGTGCCAGCAGCGGGGAAGTAGGGACTAGCGGCCAAGAGACCCAGTACTTC
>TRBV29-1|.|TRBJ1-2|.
CSVWGDGYTF
TGCAGCGTTTGGGGCGATGGCTACACCTTC
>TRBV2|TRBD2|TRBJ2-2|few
CARRRPQGGGANTGELFF
TGTGCCCGCAGGAGGCCCCAGGGCGGGGGGGCCAACACCGGGGAGCTGTTTTTT
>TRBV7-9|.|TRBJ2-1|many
CASSLEGYGEQFF
TGTGCCAGCAGCTTAGAGGGGTACGGTGAGCAGTTCTTC
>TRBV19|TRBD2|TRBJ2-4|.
CASSILGGRNIQYF
TGTGCCAGTAGTATTTTGGGGGGGAGAAACATTCAGTACTTC
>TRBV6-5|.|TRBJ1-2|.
CASRSPPAGDTF
TGTGCCAGCAGATCGCCCCCCGCGGGGGATACCTTC
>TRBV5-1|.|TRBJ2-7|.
CASSSGTYEQYF
TGCGCCAGCAGCTCCGGGACCTACGAGCAGTACTTC
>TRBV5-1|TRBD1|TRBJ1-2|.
CASSLARGDLEGYTF
TGCGCCAGCAGCTTGGCCAGGGGGGACCTCGAGGGCTACACCTTC